These 24 T cell receptor beta chains were all obtained from the same sample, sequenced in a study of T-cell reconstitution after alpha-beta-depleted transplantation in children. Preparing the TCRbeta library involved the use of unique molecular identifiers. TCRdb re-analysed the PCR reads in MiXCR, keeping a single row per CDR3 protein. The table has about 830,000 distinct CDR3 sequences, about 15% seen once; the top ten hold approximately 4.5%. The sample was PBMCs, mostly from graft donor cells, taken 360 days after TCRalphabeta/CD19-depleted stem cell transplant. Receptor source: a male patient under 18 who had a stem cell transplant for acute lymphoblastic leukemia, so the T cells may come from the graft donor.

This clonotype showed up just a few times. This chain connects TRBV11-2 to TRBJ2-3, with 8 bases that match TRBD2. This CDR3 has 15 amino acids. V lost 5 bases, J lost 3 bases, and 7 bases stayed unmatched. In germline, CDR1 is SGHAT, CDR2 FQNNGV. CDR3: CASSEDSGVTDTQYF. The CDR3 bases are TGTGCCAGCAGCGAAGATAGCGGGGTTACAGATACGCAGTATTTT.

This clonotype has more than one count but fewer than ten. The CDR3 bases are TGCGCCAGCGCGTTACTAGCGGGGGGCACCTACGAGCAGTACTTC. Its protein is CASALLAGGTYEQYF. The V gene is TRBV5-1, the J gene TRBJ2-7; 12 nucleotides agree with TRBD2. J gave up 2 bases and V 7 bases, and 7 bases lay outside the gene matches. This CDR3 is 15 amino acids long. Germline CDR1 reads SGHRS; CDR2 reads YFSETQ.

The rearrangement links TRBV12-3 or TRBV12-4 to TRBJ2-1; 8 bases map to TRBD2. The CDR3 is 14 residues long. The V segment lost 5 bases and the J segment 9 bases; nucleotides outside the gene matches: 9. The chain's CDR3 is CASSSGRYSVEQFF. CDR3 sequence (DNA): TGTGCCAGCAGTAGCGGGAGATATTCAGTTGAGCAGTTCTTC.

The rearrangement links TRBV20-1 to TRBJ1-3; TRBD1 matches 8 bases. V dropped 6 bases and J dropped 3; count of bases not matched to a gene: 7. The V gene's germline CDR1 is DFQATT and CDR2 SNEGSKA (reference sequence). This CDR3 has 14 amino acids. CDR3 amino acids: CSATGGELGNTIYF. The CDR3 nucleotides read TGCAGTGCCACAGGGGGAGAGCTTGGAAACACCATATATTTT.

This clonotype has a count of ten or more. J is TRBJ2-7 and V is TRBV20-1; possibly TRBD1 or TRBD2 for D (6 bases each). The germline gives CDR1 DFQATT, CDR2 SNEGSKA (reference sequence). CDR3 size: 14 residues. Between the trimmed V and J ends, which lost 3 bases and 2 bases, there was a span of 14 bases. CDR3 loop: CSASGGLGAYEQYF. CDR3 bases: TGCAGTGCTAGTGGGGGGCTCGGGGCCTACGAGCAGTACTTC.

This clonotype showed up just a few times. The genes are TRBV20-1 and TRBJ1-2; tentative D call: TRBD1 (5 bases). Germline CDR1 and CDR2: DFQATT and SNEGSKA (reference sequence). The CDR3 length is 13 residues. The V and J ends lost 2 bases and 4 bases respectively, with 11 bases between them. CDR3 amino acids: CSARPQGGYGYTF. In nucleotides, the CDR3 is TGCAGTGCTAGACCTCAGGGTGGCTATGGCTACACCTTC.

This clonotype appeared once. The chain joins TRBV20-1 to TRBJ1-4; D gene unclear. Per the germline V gene, CDR1 is DFQATT and CDR2 is SNEGSKA (reference sequence). The length of the CDR3 is 12 residues. In nucleotides, the CDR3 is TGCAGCGGACGGGCAACTAATGAAAAACTGTTTTTT. It specifies CSGRATNEKLFF.

This clonotype was observed at least ten times. V usage is TRBV7-2 and J usage is TRBJ2-7; D uncertain. Per the germline V gene, CDR1 is SGHTA and CDR2 is FQGNSA. With 1 base removed from V and 3 bases from J, the gap between germline ends came to 10 bases. The CDR3 is made up of 14 amino acids. DNA of the CDR3: TGTGCCAGCAGCTTAGTGCTAGAAAGCTACGAGCAGTACTTC. Translated, it gives CASSLVLESYEQYF.

This clonotype was detected only a few times. The rearrangement joins TRBV12-3 or TRBV12-4 to TRBJ2-1, with 9 bases lining up with TRBD2. This CDR3 has 15 amino acids. V was clipped by 4 bases and J by 8 bases; unmatched bases: 9. The CDR3 sequence: CASSSRTSVFHEQFF. Here the CDR3 DNA reads TGTGCCAGCAGTTCCCGGACTAGCGTGTTCCATGAGCAGTTCTTC.

The table lists this clonotype with a few counts. This chain uses TRBV9 with TRBJ2-2, with D uncertain. The CDR3 is 15 residues long. With 1 base removed from V and 0 bases from J, the gap between germline ends came to 7 bases. CDR1 and CDR2 from the germline V gene are SGDLS and YYNGEE. The chain's CDR3 is CASSVFGPNTGELFF. The CDR3 DNA reads as TGTGCCAGCAGCGTATTCGGGCCGAACACCGGGGAGCTGTTTTTT.

This clonotype showed up just a few times. The chain recombines TRBV12-3 or TRBV12-4 with TRBJ1-5; D ambiguous. The CDR3 length is 15 residues. Trimming took 6 bases from V and 4 from J, leaving 16 bases between them. The CDR3 DNA reads as TGTGCCAGCAGGGAACAGCGTGGCTTTAATCAGCCCCAGCATTTT. Translated: CASREQRGFNQPQHF.

This clonotype occurred many times. The gene calls are TRBV5-1 and TRBJ1-1; the match to TRBD1 covers 11 bases. The CDR3 sequence is 17 residues long. Germline CDR1 reads SGHRS; CDR2 reads YFSETQ. The ends lost 4 bases at V and 1 base at J; junction bases unmatched: 9. Here the CDR3 reads CASSSLWTGGKNTEAFF. The CDR3, as DNA: TGCGCCAGCAGCAGCCTGTGGACAGGGGGCAAGAACACTGAAGCTTTCTTT.

The chain employs TRBV9 and TRBJ1-1, with no clear D. Germline CDR1 SGDLS, CDR2 YYNGEE. Trimming left V 0 bases short and J 4 bases short, with 13 bases between. This CDR3 has 15 amino acids. The CDR3 here is CASSVEARGGTEAFF. Here the CDR3 DNA reads TGTGCCAGCAGCGTAGAGGCACGGGGAGGCACTGAAGCTTTCTTT.

The chain's CDR3 is CASRDFRDRGNYGYTF. The CDR3 nucleotides are TGTGCCAGCAGAGACTTCCGGGACAGGGGTAACTATGGCTACACCTTC. The chain uses TRBV6-1 and TRBJ1-2; 10 bases map to TRBD1. Germline CDR1 reads MNHNS; CDR2 reads SASEGT. With 6 bases clipped from V and 1 base from J, the junction kept 8 bases outside the gene matches. The CDR3 consists of 16 residues.

This clonotype was detected a few times. The chain links TRBV5-1 to TRBJ2-1; D call uncertain. Per the germline V gene, CDR1 is SGHRS and CDR2 is YFSETQ. The CDR3 spans 13 residues. V was clipped by 3 bases and J by 4 bases, with 8 bases between them. The CDR3 region has the DNA TGCGCCAGCAGCTCTGACGCTTACAATGAGCAGTTCTTC. As protein: CASSSDAYNEQFF.

The rearrangement uses TRBV15 and TRBJ2-5, with D possibly matching TRBD2 (6 bases). Germline V CDR1 and CDR2: LNHNV, YYDKDF (reference sequence). The CDR3 sequence is 14 residues long. Trimming left V 0 bases short and J 6 bases short, with 11 bases between. The CDR3 protein is CATSRDREVKTQYF. In nucleotides, the CDR3 is TGTGCCACCAGCAGAGATAGGGAGGTAAAGACCCAGTACTTC.

This clonotype was detected many times. V is TRBV18 and J is TRBJ1-1; D perhaps matches TRBD1 (5 bases). The germline CDR1 and CDR2 sequences are KGHSH and LQKENI. Trimming left V 6 bases short and J 0 bases short, with 14 bases between. CDR3 size: 15 residues. The CDR3 DNA is TGTGCCAGCTCCCCCGGGACGGTGATGAACACTGAAGCTTTCTTT. Its protein is CASSPGTVMNTEAFF.

V and J are TRBV5-1 and TRBJ2-7, with D hard to call. Trimming stripped 0 bases from V and 1 base from J, with 11 bases between. Looked up from germline, CDR1 is SGHRS and CDR2 is YFSETQ. The CDR3 runs 15 residues. The CDR3 reads CASSLAVVSSYEQYF. CDR3 in DNA: TGCGCCAGCAGCTTGGCCGTTGTCAGTTCCTACGAGCAGTACTTC. Based on the CDR3 plus reference TRBV5-1 and TRBJ2-7, the full variable domain is KAGVTQTPRYLIKTRGQQVTLSCSPISGHRSVSWYQQTPGQGLQFLFEYFSETQRNKGNFPGRFSGRQFSNSRSEMNVSTLELGDSALYLCASSLAVVSSYEQYFGPGTRLTVT.

Many counts were recorded for this clonotype. The gene calls are TRBV29-1 and TRBJ2-1; a weak D match, TRBD2 (5 bases). The V and J ends lost 7 bases and 5 bases respectively, with 12 bases between them. The CDR3 sequence is 12 residues long. Germline lookup yields CDR1 SQVTM and CDR2 ANQGSEA. The CDR3 DNA follows: TGCAGCGGAGGGTTCCCCCACAATGAGCAGTTCTTC. Encoded protein: CSGGFPHNEQFF.

This clonotype was counted a few times. The chain recombines TRBV2 with TRBJ1-5; D unresolved. Germline lookup yields CDR1 SNHLY and CDR2 FYNNEI. V was pared by 3 bases and J by 0 bases, with 9 bases between. The CDR3 runs to 15 residues. The CDR3 DNA reads as TGTGCCAGCAGTGATCTTGCCTATAGCAATCAGCCCCAGCATTTT. Translated: CASSDLAYSNQPQHF.

This clonotype was seen at least ten times. The gene calls are TRBV5-1 and TRBJ2-7; D possibly corresponds to TRBD1 (6 bases). The ends were cut back, 4 bases at V and 4 bases at J, with 18 bases in the middle. The CDR3 is 15 amino acids. CDR1 is SGHRS and CDR2 is YFSETQ in the germline V gene. The CDR3 sequence: CASSLDSWGVYEQYF. The CDR3 DNA reads as TGCGCCAGCAGCCTGGACAGTTGGGGCGTGTACGAGCAGTACTTC.

This clonotype was counted only a few times. The chain has TRBV5-1 and TRBJ2-7; 14 bases match TRBD2. The V gene's germline CDR1 is SGHRS and CDR2 YFSETQ. The CDR3 runs to 19 residues. With 0 bases clipped from V and 0 bases from J, the junction kept 8 bases outside the gene matches. CDR3 amino acids: CASSLAGLAGDGGSYEQYF. In DNA, the CDR3 is TGCGCCAGCAGCTTGGCGGGACTAGCGGGAGACGGGGGCTCCTACGAGCAGTACTTC.

This clonotype was counted a few times. The chain carries TRBV29-1 and TRBJ2-1, with D tentatively TRBD2 (6 bases). Germline V gene data show CDR1 as SQVTM and CDR2 as ANQGSEA. Trimming took off 4 bases at V and 3 bases at J, with 19 bases between the two ends. The CDR3 runs to 16 residues. In nucleotides, the CDR3 is TGCAGCGTTGTGGGGTTGACTAGACAGCTCTACAATGAGCAGTTCTTC. Protein sequence: CSVVGLTRQLYNEQFF.

This clonotype has at least ten counts. The chain combines TRBV20-1 with TRBJ1-5; D is unresolved. The length of the CDR3 is 12 residues. Per germline, CDR1 DFQATT and CDR2 SNEGSKA (reference sequence). The V end was cut by 3 bases, the J end by 1 base, with 4 bases between. CDR3 in amino acids: CSARPSNQPQHF. CDR3 in DNA: TGCAGTGCTAGGCCCAGCAATCAGCCCCAGCATTTT.